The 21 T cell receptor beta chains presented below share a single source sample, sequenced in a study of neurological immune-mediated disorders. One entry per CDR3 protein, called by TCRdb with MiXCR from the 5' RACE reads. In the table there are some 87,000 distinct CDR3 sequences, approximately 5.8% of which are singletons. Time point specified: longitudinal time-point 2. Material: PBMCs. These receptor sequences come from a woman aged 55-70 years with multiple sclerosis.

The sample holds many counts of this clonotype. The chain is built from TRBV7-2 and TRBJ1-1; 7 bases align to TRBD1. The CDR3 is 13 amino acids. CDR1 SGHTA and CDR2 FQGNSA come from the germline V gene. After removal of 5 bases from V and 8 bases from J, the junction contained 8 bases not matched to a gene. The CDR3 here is CASSPETGREAFF. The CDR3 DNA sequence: TGTGCCAGCAGCCCAGAGACAGGGCGCGAAGCTTTCTTT.

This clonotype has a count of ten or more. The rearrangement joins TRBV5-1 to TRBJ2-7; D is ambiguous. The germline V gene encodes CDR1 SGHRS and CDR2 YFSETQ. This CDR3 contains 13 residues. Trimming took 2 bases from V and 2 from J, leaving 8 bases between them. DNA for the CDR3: TGCGCCAGCAGCTTCGGGTCGACCTACGAGCAGTACTTC. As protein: CASSFGSTYEQYF. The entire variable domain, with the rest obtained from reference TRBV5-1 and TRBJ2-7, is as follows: KAGVTQTPRYLIKTRGQQVTLSCSPISGHRSVSWYQQTPGQGLQFLFEYFSETQRNKGNFPGRFSGRQFSNSRSEMNVSTLELGDSALYLCASSFGSTYEQYFGPGTRLTVT.

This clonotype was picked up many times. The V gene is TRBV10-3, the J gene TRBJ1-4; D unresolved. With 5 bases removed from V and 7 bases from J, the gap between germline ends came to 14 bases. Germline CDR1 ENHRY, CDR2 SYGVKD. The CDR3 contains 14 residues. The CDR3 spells CAISHGPPGEKLFF. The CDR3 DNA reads TGTGCCATCAGTCACGGGCCGCCAGGTGAAAAACTGTTTTTT.

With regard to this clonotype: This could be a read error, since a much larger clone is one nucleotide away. CDR3 in DNA: TGTGCCAGCATTCTTCTGGGGGCTTACTCCTACAATGAGCAGTTCTTC. Translated: CASILLGAYSYNEQFF. This chain joins TRBV5-5 and TRBJ2-1, with a weak D call TRBD1 (6 bases). In germline, CDR1 is SGHKS, CDR2 YYEKEE (reference sequence). CDR3 size: 16 residues. V lost 6 bases, J lost 0 bases, and 16 bases lay in between.

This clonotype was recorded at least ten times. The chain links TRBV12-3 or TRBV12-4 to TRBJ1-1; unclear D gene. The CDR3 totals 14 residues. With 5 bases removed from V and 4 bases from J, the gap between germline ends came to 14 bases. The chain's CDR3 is CASSPDPLVTEAFF. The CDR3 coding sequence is TGTGCCAGCAGTCCCGACCCTCTAGTCACTGAAGCTTTCTTT.

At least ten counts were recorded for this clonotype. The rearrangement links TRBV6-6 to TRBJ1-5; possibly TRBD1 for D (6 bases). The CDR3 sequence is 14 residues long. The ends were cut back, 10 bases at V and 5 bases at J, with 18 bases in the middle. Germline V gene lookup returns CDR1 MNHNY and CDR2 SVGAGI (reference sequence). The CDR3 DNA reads TGTGCCACCGCCCCACGGGGGCAATATCAGCCCCAGCATTTT. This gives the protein CATAPRGQYQPQHF.

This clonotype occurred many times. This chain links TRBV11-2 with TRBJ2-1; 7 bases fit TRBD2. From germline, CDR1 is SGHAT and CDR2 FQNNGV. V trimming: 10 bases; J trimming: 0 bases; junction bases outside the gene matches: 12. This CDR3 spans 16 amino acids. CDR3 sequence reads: CATSPGGTSSYNEQFF. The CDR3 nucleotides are TGTGCCACCTCCCCGGGGGGAACCAGCTCCTACAATGAGCAGTTCTTC.

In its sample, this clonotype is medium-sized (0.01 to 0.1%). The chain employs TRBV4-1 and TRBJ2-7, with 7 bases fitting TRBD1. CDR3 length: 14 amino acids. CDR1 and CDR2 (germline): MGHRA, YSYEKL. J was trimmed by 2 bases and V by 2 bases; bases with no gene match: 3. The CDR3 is CASSQTGTAYEQYF. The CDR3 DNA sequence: TGCGCCAGCAGCCAAACCGGGACAGCCTACGAGCAGTACTTC.

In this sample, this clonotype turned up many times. CDR3 in amino acids: CSVEEGVGTDTQYF. The CDR3 DNA is TGCAGCGTTGAAGAGGGGGTCGGGACAGATACGCAGTATTTT. The chain joins TRBV29-1 to TRBJ2-3, with D perhaps being TRBD1 or TRBD2 (5 bases each). Germline CDR1 and CDR2: SQVTM and ANQGSEA. V was pared by 0 bases and J by 3 bases, with 10 bases between. The CDR3 has 14 amino acids.

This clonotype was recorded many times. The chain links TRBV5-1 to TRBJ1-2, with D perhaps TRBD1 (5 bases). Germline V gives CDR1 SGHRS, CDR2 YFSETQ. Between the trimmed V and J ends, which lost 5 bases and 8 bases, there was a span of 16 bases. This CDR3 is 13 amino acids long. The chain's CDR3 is CASSQESGLGYTF. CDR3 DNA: TGCGCCAGCAGTCAAGAATCAGGGTTAGGCTACACCTTC.

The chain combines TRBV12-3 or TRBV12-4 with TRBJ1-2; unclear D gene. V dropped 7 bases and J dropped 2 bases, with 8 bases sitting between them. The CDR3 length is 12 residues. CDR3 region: CASNGYNYGYTF. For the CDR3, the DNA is TGTGCCAGCAACGGGTACAACTATGGCTACACCTTC.

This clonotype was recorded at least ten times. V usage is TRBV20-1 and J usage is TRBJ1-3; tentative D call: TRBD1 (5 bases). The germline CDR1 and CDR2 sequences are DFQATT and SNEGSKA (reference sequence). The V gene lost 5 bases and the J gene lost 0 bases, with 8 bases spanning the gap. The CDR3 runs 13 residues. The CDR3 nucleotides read TGCAGTGCTTCACAGGTCTCTGGAAACACCATATATTTT. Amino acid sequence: CSASQVSGNTIYF.

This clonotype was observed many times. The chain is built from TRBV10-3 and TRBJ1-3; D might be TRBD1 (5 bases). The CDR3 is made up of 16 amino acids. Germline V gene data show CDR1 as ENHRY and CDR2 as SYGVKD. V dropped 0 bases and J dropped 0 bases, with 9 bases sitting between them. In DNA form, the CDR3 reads TGTGCCATCAGTGAGTCGCAGGGCGACTCTGGAAACACCATATATTTT. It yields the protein CAISESQGDSGNTIYF.

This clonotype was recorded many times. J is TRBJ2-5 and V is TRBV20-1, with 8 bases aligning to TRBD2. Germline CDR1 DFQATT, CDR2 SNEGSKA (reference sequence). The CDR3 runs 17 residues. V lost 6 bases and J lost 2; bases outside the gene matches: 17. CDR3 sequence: CSAPRGGRNPIQETQYF. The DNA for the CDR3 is TGCAGTGCCCCCCGGGGGGGACGAAACCCGATACAAGAGACCCAGTACTTC.

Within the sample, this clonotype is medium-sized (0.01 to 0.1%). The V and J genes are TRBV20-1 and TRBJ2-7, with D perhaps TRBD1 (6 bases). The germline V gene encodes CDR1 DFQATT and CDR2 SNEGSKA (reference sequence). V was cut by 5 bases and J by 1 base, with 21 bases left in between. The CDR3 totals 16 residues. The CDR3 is CSAPAQGQISSYEQYF. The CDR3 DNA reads TGCAGTGCTCCTGCCCAGGGGCAGATAAGTTCCTACGAGCAGTACTTC.

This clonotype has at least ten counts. Written as DNA, the CDR3 is TGTGCCAGCAGCCGGGCGGGGTTGAACACTGAAGCTTTCTTT. It is translated as CASSRAGLNTEAFF. The V and J genes are TRBV6-2 or TRBV6-3 and TRBJ1-1, with unresolved D. Germline-derived CDR1 and CDR2 are MNHEY and SVGEGT. The CDR3 has 14 amino acids. The V end lost 6 bases, the J end lost 0 bases, and 11 bases lay between the germline ends.

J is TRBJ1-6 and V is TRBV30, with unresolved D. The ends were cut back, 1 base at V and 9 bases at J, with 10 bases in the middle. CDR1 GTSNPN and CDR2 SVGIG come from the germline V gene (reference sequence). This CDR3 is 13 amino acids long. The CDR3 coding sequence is TGTGCCTGGAGTGAAGGGTTTTCTTCACCCCTCCACTTT. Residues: CAWSEGFSSPLHF.

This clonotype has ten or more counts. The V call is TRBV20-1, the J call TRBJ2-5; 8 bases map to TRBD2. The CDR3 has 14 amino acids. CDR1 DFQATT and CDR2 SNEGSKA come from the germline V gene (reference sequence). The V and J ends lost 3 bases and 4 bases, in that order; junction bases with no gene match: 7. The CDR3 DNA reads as TGCAGTGCTAGCGTCGGGGGGGCCGGAGAGACCCAGTACTTC. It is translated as CSASVGGAGETQYF.

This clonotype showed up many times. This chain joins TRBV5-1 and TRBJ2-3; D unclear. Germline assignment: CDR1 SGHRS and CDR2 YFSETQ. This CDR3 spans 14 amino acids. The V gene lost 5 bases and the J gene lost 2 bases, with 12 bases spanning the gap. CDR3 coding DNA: TGCGCCAGCAGTCTGGGGTCCGACACAGATACGCAGTATTTT. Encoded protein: CASSLGSDTDTQYF.

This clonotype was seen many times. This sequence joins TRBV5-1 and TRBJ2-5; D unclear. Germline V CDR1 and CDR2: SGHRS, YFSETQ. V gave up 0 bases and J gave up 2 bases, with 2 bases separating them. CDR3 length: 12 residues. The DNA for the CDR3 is TGCGCCAGCAGCTTGGATCAAGAGACCCAGTACTTC. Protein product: CASSLDQETQYF. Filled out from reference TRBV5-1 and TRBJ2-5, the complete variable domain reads KAGVTQTPRYLIKTRGQQVTLSCSPISGHRSVSWYQQTPGQGLQFLFEYFSETQRNKGNFPGRFSGRQFSNSRSEMNVSTLELGDSALYLCASSLDQETQYFGPGTRLLVL.

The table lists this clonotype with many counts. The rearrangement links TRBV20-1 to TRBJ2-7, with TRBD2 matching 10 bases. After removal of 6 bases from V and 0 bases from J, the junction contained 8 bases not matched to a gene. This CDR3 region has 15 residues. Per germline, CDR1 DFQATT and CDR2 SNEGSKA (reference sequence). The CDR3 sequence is CSANLAGGLSYEQYF. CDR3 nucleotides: TGCAGTGCAAACTTAGCGGGGGGTCTCTCCTACGAGCAGTACTTC.